The 22 T cell receptor beta chains below come from one sample, sequenced in a study of blood T cell repertoires in COVID-19. Some clones are missing from TCRdb's copy, which holds only in-frame ones; the method was immunoSEQ multiplex PCR. The sample carries about 190,000 clones, 70% to 90% recorded once. The specimen was PBMCs or T cells enriched from blood (not recorded which). These receptors all come from a woman in her 40s in a cohort exposed to, infected with or recovered from COVID-19 (not recorded which).

This chain's CDR3 is CASSSGTSLGTGELFF. CDR3 DNA sequence: TGTGCCAGCAGCTCCGGGACTAGCCTTGGCACCGGGGAGCTGTTTTTT. The rearrangement joins TRBV7-2 to TRBJ2-2; 9 bases match TRBD2. Germline trimming cut 4 bases from V and 4 bases from J; bases unmatched to any gene: 7. Germline V gene lookup returns CDR1 SGHTA and CDR2 FQGNSA. This CDR3 region has 16 residues.

The chain couples TRBV11-3 to TRBJ1-2; the D gene is possibly TRBD1 (5 bases). The V gene's germline CDR1 is SGHNT and CDR2 YENEEA. Trimming shortened V by 0 bases and J by 8 bases, and 13 bases separated the two germline ends. This CDR3 is built from 14 residues. The CDR3 bases are TGTGCCAGCAGCTTAGATCAAACAGGTCGGGGCTACACCTTC. Residues: CASSLDQTGRGYTF.

This chain uses TRBV4-1 with TRBJ1-1; TRBD1 is a possible D gene (6 bases). The ends were cut back, 0 bases at V and 0 bases at J, with 11 bases in the middle. CDR3 length: 16 residues. Germline values: CDR1 MGHRA, CDR2 YSYEKL. CDR3 nucleotides: TGCGCCAGCAGCCAAGAACAGGGTTTAATGAACACTGAAGCTTTCTTT. It encodes CASSQEQGLMNTEAFF.

On this clone: The junction departs from germline at one end; a sequencing error may be responsible. V and J are TRBV14 and TRBJ1-4; a weak D match, TRBD1 (5 bases). The CDR3 totals 15 residues. Germline CDR1 reads SGHDN; CDR2 reads FVKESK. The CDR3 loop is CASSQYAGRRSALIF. CDR3 DNA: TGTGCCAGCAGCCAGTATGCGGGACGGAGGTCAGCGTTGATTTTT.

The rearrangement links TRBV2 to TRBJ1-1; TRBD1 might be the D (5 bases). This CDR3 has 14 amino acids. The germline gives CDR1 SNHLY, CDR2 FYNNEI. V was shortened by 9 bases and J by 2 bases, with 16 bases between the two germline ends. DNA of the CDR3: TGTGCCAGTTTTCCAGGGAGGGGAAACACTGAAGCTTTCTTT. The encoded protein is CASFPGRGNTEAFF.

The chain carries TRBV3-1 (or the pseudogene TRBV3-2) and TRBJ2-1, with 12 positions matching TRBD2. CDR3 length: 19 residues. Germline CDR1 and CDR2: LGHDT and YNNKEL (reference sequence). Trimming at V came to 3 bases and at J to 0 bases, leaving 9 bases not matched to a gene. This CDR3 is CASSHRLAGALSSYNEQFF. CDR3 coding DNA: TGTGCCAGCAGCCACAGACTAGCGGGGGCCTTAAGCTCCTACAATGAGCAGTTCTTC.

The chain links TRBV30 to TRBJ2-7; 9 nucleotides line up with TRBD2. The V and J ends lost 2 bases and 5 bases, in that order; junction bases with no gene match: 7. This CDR3 has 14 residues. Germline loops: CDR1 GTSNPN, CDR2 SVGIG (reference sequence). The CDR3 DNA reads as TGTGCCTGGAGTATCACTAGCGGGTTACACGAGCAGTACTTC. Translated, it gives CAWSITSGLHEQYF.

The chain is built from TRBV28 and TRBJ2-1; weak D call: TRBD2 (6 bases). From germline, CDR1 is MDHEN and CDR2 SYDVKM. The germline V and J ends were trimmed by 1 base and 0 bases, with 10 bases remaining between them. This CDR3 has 16 amino acids. The CDR3 region is CASSLSQDYSYNEQFF. The CDR3 DNA follows: TGTGCCAGCAGTTTATCCCAGGACTACTCCTACAATGAGCAGTTCTTC.

The chain links TRBV4-2 to TRBJ2-5; TRBD2 matches 16 bases. The CDR3 has 19 residues. The V segment lost 1 base and the J segment 2 bases; nucleotides outside the gene matches: 7. CDR1 and CDR2 from the germline V gene are LGHNA and YNFKEQ. CDR3 nucleotides: TGTGCCAGCAGCCAAGGCACGGGACTAGCGGGGGGGAGGCAAGAGACCCAGTACTTC. Its translation: CASSQGTGLAGGRQETQYF.

This chain uses TRBV10-1 with TRBJ2-1; D is unresolved. The CDR3 loop spans 14 amino acids. CDR1 and CDR2 (germline): WNHNN, SYGVQD (reference sequence). V was cut by 6 bases and J by 8 bases, with 17 bases left in between. The CDR3 loop is CASSAHYGSDEQFF. CDR3 coding DNA: TGCGCCAGCAGCGCTCATTACGGCAGCGATGAGCAGTTCTTC.

The chain couples TRBV5-4 to TRBJ2-3, with a tentative D call TRBD2 (5 bases). CDR1 is SGHNT and CDR2 is YYREEE in the germline V gene (reference sequence). The CDR3 has 15 residues. Trimming removed 4 bases from V and 2 bases from J, with 14 bases in between. CDR3 protein: CASSMSPGSTDTQYF. The DNA for the CDR3 is TGTGCCAGCAGCATGAGTCCGGGATCCACAGATACGCAGTATTTT.

The V and J genes are TRBV7-2 and TRBJ2-1; tentative D call: TRBD2 (6 bases). Germline CDR1 is SGHTA and CDR2 is FQGNSA. This CDR3 is 15 amino acids long. Trimming took 1 base from V and 5 from J, leaving 12 bases between them. CDR3 sequence (DNA): TGTGCCAGCAGCTTAGGGACTAACATACACAATGAGCAGTTCTTC. This encodes CASSLGTNIHNEQFF. Filled out from reference TRBV7-2 and TRBJ2-1, the complete variable domain reads GAGVSQSPSNKVTEKGKDVELRCDPISGHTALYWYRQSLGQGLEFLIYFQGNSAPDKSGLPSDRFSAERTGGSVSTLTIQRTQQEDSAVYLCASSLGTNIHNEQFFGPGTRLTVL.

The V and J genes are TRBV9 and TRBJ2-1; 8 positions match TRBD2. V was clipped by 0 bases and J by 7 bases; unmatched bases: 0. Germline loops: CDR1 SGDLS, CDR2 YYNGEE. The CDR3 runs to 13 residues. In DNA form, the CDR3 reads TGTGCCAGCAGCGTAGAGCGGGGGAATGAGCAGTTCTTC. The encoded protein is CASSVERGNEQFF.

The CDR3 reads CASSEEGQAYIRGYTF. The CDR3 DNA sequence: TGTGCCAGCAGTGAAGAGGGACAGGCCTATATCCGAGGCTACACCTTC. V and J are TRBV6-1 and TRBJ1-2; TRBD1 agrees at 8 bases. The V gene's germline CDR1 is MNHNS and CDR2 SASEGT. The V segment lost 1 base and the J segment 8 bases; nucleotides outside the gene matches: 12. There are 16 residues in the CDR3.

For the CDR3, the DNA is TGTGCCTCCCACGGGAGGAACACCGGGGAGCTGTTTTTT. Translated, it gives CASHGRNTGELFF. The chain carries TRBV30 and TRBJ2-2, with a weak D call TRBD2 (6 bases). Germline V gives CDR1 GTSNPN, CDR2 SVGIG (reference sequence). Trimming cost V 7 bases and J 1 base, with 10 bases left between them. The length of the CDR3 is 13 residues.

The V call is TRBV5-8, the J call TRBJ1-2; TRBD1 matches 9 bases. The CDR3 contains 14 residues. J was trimmed by 4 bases and V by 4 bases; bases with no gene match: 5. Germline assignment: CDR1 SGHTS and CDR2 YDEGEE. The CDR3 region is CASSPDRGSYGYTF. The CDR3, as DNA: TGTGCCAGCAGCCCCGACAGGGGGTCCTATGGCTACACCTTC.

The chain employs TRBV19 and TRBJ2-1, with 11 bases identical to TRBD1. The V segment lost 3 bases and the J segment 6 bases; nucleotides outside the gene matches: 4. The CDR3 sequence is 15 residues long. Germline CDR1 LNHDA, CDR2 SQIVND (reference sequence). CDR3 amino acids: CASSIKGTGGNEQFF. The CDR3 DNA reads as TGTGCCAGTAGTATTAAAGGGACAGGGGGCAATGAGCAGTTCTTC.

The V and J genes are TRBV5-8 and TRBJ2-1; D call uncertain. From germline, CDR1 is SGHTS and CDR2 YDEGEE. Trimming stripped 4 bases from V and 7 bases from J, with 18 bases between. CDR3 length equals 15 residues. The CDR3 here is CASSLGGFGTNEQFF. CDR3 nucleotide sequence: TGTGCCAGCAGCCTAGGCGGTTTTGGAACGAATGAGCAGTTCTTC.

The CDR3 sequence is CASSDRGQDWVDEKLFF. CDR3 DNA sequence: TGTGCCAGCAGCGACAGGGGGCAAGATTGGGTGGATGAAAAACTGTTTTTT. The chain employs TRBV11-2 and TRBJ1-4, with 10 bases fitting TRBD1. V gave up 5 bases and J gave up 6 bases; unmatched junction bases: 12. Germline assignment: CDR1 SGHAT and CDR2 FQNNGV. The CDR3 covers 17 residues.

V is TRBV10-1 and J is TRBJ1-2; perhaps TRBD1 as D (6 bases). Germline values: CDR1 WNHNN, CDR2 SYGVQD (reference sequence). The V end was cut by 6 bases, the J end by 2 bases, with 10 bases between. The CDR3 loop spans 13 amino acids. The CDR3 reads CASSETGNYGYTF. The CDR3 DNA reads as TGCGCCAGCAGCGAAACAGGGAACTATGGCTACACCTTC.

The chain has TRBV7-2 and TRBJ1-6; D is unclear. With 6 bases removed from V and 3 bases from J, the gap between germline ends came to 15 bases. Germline CDR1 SGHTA, CDR2 FQGNSA. CDR3 size: 16 residues. Written as DNA, the CDR3 is TGTGCCAGCAGAGCCCCGGAGGGAATCTATAATTCACCCCTCCACTTT. Amino acid sequence: CASRAPEGIYNSPLHF.

This clone was counted a single time. V and J are TRBV5-8 and TRBJ2-3; 7 bases align to TRBD2. The V gene end was trimmed by 0 bases and the J gene end by 2 bases; junction bases not matched to a gene: 3. Per germline, CDR1 SGHTS and CDR2 YDEGEE. The CDR3 length is 15 residues. Here the CDR3 DNA reads TGTGCCAGCAGCTTGGGCCTAGCGGTCACAGATACGCAGTATTTT. Translated: CASSLGLAVTDTQYF.